One T cell receptor (beta chain) is described in this entry. This sample stems from a study of blood T cell repertoires in COVID-19. The CDR3 length is 14 residues. Losses at the gene ends were 8 bases for V and 4 bases for J; bases not matched to a gene: 8. Germline assignment: CDR1 MGHDK and CDR2 SYGVNS. TCRdb's copy holds only in-frame clones and misses some; the assay was immunoSEQ multiplex PCR. The data show just under 300,000 clones, 85% to 90% seen once. This TCR was sampled from a man aged 65 to 79 with acute or convalescent COVID-19. The chain recombines TRBV25-1 with TRBJ2-7; 10 positions match TRBD1. Input material: peripheral blood. CDR3 sequence (DNA): TGTGCCAGCCACCCGGGACAGGGGCGTTACGAGCAGTACTTC. This codes for CASHPGQGRYEQYF.